The rows below give T cell receptor beta chains drawn from one sample of a study of identical twins. TCRdb used MiXCR to reprocess the 5' RACE reads, holding one entry per CDR3 protein. Of roughly 480,000 distinct CDR3 sequences listed, 20% to 25% are singletons. The same specimen was also included in a second study, on T cells expressing NK-cell markers.

Sequencing input: CD4+ T cells sorted from blood. These receptors all stem from a woman aged 18 to 35 in good health. The CDR3 runs from the conserved cysteine through the conserved F or W. The D gene is left open where the match is weak. Clone size is stated in some rows and not others, as once, few, many or a class when expanded.

TRBJ2-7 TRBV10-3 few 12 TRBD2 CATRLANYEQYF TGTGCCACCCGACTAGCGAACTACGAGCAGTACTTC
TRBJ2-7 TRBV7-9 few 13 TRBD2 CASSWGGGYEQYF TGTGCCAGCAGCTGGGGGGGGGGTTACGAGCAGTACTTC
TRBJ1-2 TRBV6-5 few 16 - CASSYLQGTGNYGYTF TGTGCCAGCAGTTACCTACAGGGTACTGGAAACTATGGCTACACCTTC
TRBJ2-6 TRBV19 - 17 - CASSPKVGGIGANVLTF TGTGCCAGTAGCCCCAAAGTCGGGGGCATTGGGGCCAACGTCCTGACTTTC
TRBJ2-2 TRBV9 few 13 - CASSVGPTGELFF TGTGCCAGCAGCGTAGGCCCCACCGGGGAGCTGTTTTTT
TRBJ2-3 TRBV7-9 many 16 TRBD2 CASSLGAGARGDTQYF TGTGCCAGCAGCTTAGGAGCGGGGGCGCGGGGAGATACGCAGTATTTT
TRBJ1-1 TRBV10-3 - 15 TRBD1 CAIKSVGQGDTEAFF TGTGCCATCAAATCCGTTGGACAGGGTGACACTGAAGCTTTCTTT
TRBJ2-5 TRBV12-3/TRBV12-4 - 13 TRBD1 CASTWDRQETQYF TGTGCCAGCACTTGGGACAGGCAAGAGACCCAGTACTTC
TRBJ2-3 TRBV15 - 13 - CATSRDGRDTQYF TGTGCCACCAGCAGAGACGGGAGAGATACGCAGTATTTT
TRBJ2-1 TRBV10-1 few 17 - CASSELRGRGGKNEQFF TGCGCCAGCAGTGAGCTGCGGGGCCGAGGGGGTAAGAATGAGCAGTTCTTC
TRBJ1-1 TRBV3-1 few 12 TRBD1 CASSTRTGEAFF TGTGCCAGCAGCACCCGGACAGGTGAAGCTTTCTTT
TRBJ2-2 TRBV21-1 few 15 - CASSSAQGVTGELFF TGTGCCAGCAGCAGCGCTCAGGGAGTCACCGGGGAGCTGTTTTTT
TRBJ2-5 TRBV10-2 few 13 TRBD1 CASSGTGSYAQYF TGCGCCAGCAGTGGGACAGGGTCTTATGCCCAGTACTTC
TRBJ2-3 TRBV9 - 15 TRBD2 CASSVGGSGIDTQYF TGTGCCAGCAGCGTCGGCGGGAGTGGGATAGATACGCAGTATTTT
TRBJ2-7 TRBV30 once 16 TRBD2 CAWSPQRGGITYEQYF TGTGCCTGGAGTCCCCAACGGGGGGGGATCACCTACGAGCAGTACTTC
TRBJ2-1 TRBV11-2 - 12 - CASSLVFGGQFF TGTGCCAGCAGCTTAGTTTTTGGAGGGCAGTTCTTC
TRBJ2-1 TRBV20-1 few 14 TRBD2 CSARRGGPGNEQFF TGCAGTGCTAGACGGGGGGGACCCGGCAATGAGCAGTTCTTC
TRBJ2-1 TRBV6-5 few 12 - CASRDWANEQFF TGTGCCAGCAGAGACTGGGCGAATGAGCAGTTCTTC
TRBJ2-5 TRBV6-1 - 12 - CASRVDRETQYF TGTGCCAGCCGTGTCGACCGGGAGACCCAGTACTTC
TRBJ2-7 TRBV6-2/TRBV6-3 - 13 TRBD1 CASSGTARYEQYF TGTGCCAGCAGCGGGACAGCCAGGTACGAGCAGTACTTC
TRBJ2-5 TRBV20-1 - 14 - CSSPPEGGQETQYF TGCAGTTCCCCCCCGGAGGGCGGGCAAGAGACCCAGTACTTC
TRBJ2-3 TRBV27 few 14 - CASSPGTYPDTQYF TGTGCCAGCAGTCCCGGGACCTACCCAGATACGCAGTATTTT
TRBJ2-2 TRBV4-3 - 16 - CASSQDPGTRTGELFF TGCGCCAGCAGCCAAGATCCCGGGACTCGAACCGGGGAGCTGTTTTTT
TRBJ2-2 TRBV6-1 few 17 TRBD2 CASNLRPLAGHTGELFF TGTGCCAGCAATCTCCGGCCCCTAGCGGGACACACCGGGGAGCTGTTTTTT
TRBJ2-2 TRBV7-2 few 15 - CASSLDRANTGELFF TGTGCCAGCAGCTTAGATAGGGCCAACACCGGGGAGCTGTTTTTT
TRBJ1-1 TRBV27 - 11 - CASHGRHEAFF TGTGCCAGCCATGGGCGTCATGAAGCTTTCTTT
TRBJ2-2 TRBV7-8 - 14 - CASRSGPGPGELFF TGTGCCAGCAGATCCGGACCGGGACCCGGGGAGCTGTTTTTT
TRBJ1-4 TRBV12-3/TRBV12-4 few 12 - CASSTRAVKLFF TGTGCCAGCAGTACCCGGGCAGTGAAACTGTTTTTT
TRBJ2-1 TRBV12-3/TRBV12-4 few 16 TRBD2 CASSLGGGSWYNEQFF TGTGCCAGCAGTTTAGGGGGGGGATCTTGGTACAATGAGCAGTTCTTC
TRBJ2-7 TRBV20-1 few 16 TRBD2 CSASATASGGSYEQYF TGCAGTGCTAGTGCGACGGCTAGCGGGGGGTCCTACGAGCAGTACTTC
TRBJ1-1 TRBV9 few 15 - CASSVGTGLNTEAFF TGTGCCAGCAGCGTAGGTACAGGGTTGAACACTGAAGCTTTCTTT
TRBJ1-4 TRBV6-6 few 11 TRBD1 CASGTAEKLFF TGTGCCAGCGGGACAGCTGAAAAACTGTTTTTT
TRBJ2-3 TRBV7-2 - 12 - CASSLEWSSQDF TGTGCCAGCAGCTTAGAATGGAGTTCTCAGGATTTT
TRBJ1-3 TRBV11-3 - 15 - CASSLDGGGGNTIYF TGTGCCAGCAGCTTAGATGGGGGCGGTGGAAACACCATATATTTT
TRBJ1-5 TRBV15 few 15 - CATSRDWFESRPQHF TGTGCCACCAGCAGAGATTGGTTTGAGTCTCGGCCCCAGCATTTT
TRBJ2-7 TRBV20-1 - 16 - CSALDDSLTFSYEQYF TGCAGTGCTCTCGACGACTCCTTAACCTTTTCCTACGAGCAGTACTTC
TRBJ2-5 TRBV5-1 - 13 - CASSMEGPETQYF TGCGCCAGCAGCATGGAGGGCCCAGAGACCCAGTACTTC
TRBJ2-1 TRBV20-1 - 13 TRBD2 CSAPGTRPNEQFF TGCAGTGCTCCCGGGACTAGACCAAATGAGCAGTTCTTC
TRBJ2-2 TRBV20-1 few 12 - CRARALTGELFF TGCAGAGCCCGGGCACTCACCGGGGAGCTGTTTTTT
TRBJ2-1 TRBV7-6 few 15 TRBD2 CASSLSLAGGPGQFF TGTGCCAGCAGCTTATCACTAGCGGGAGGGCCTGGGCAGTTCTTC
TRBJ1-2 TRBV3-1 many 12 - CASSSRLYGYTF TGTGCCAGCAGCTCCCGACTCTATGGCTACACCTTC
TRBJ2-7 TRBV7-8 - 13 - CASSPEPPHEQYF TGTGCCAGCAGCCCCGAACCCCCCCACGAGCAGTACTTC
TRBJ1-3 TRBV12-3/TRBV12-4 many 13 - CASLWDGGNTIYF TGTGCCAGCTTATGGGACGGGGGAAACACCATATATTTT
TRBJ2-3 TRBV7-6 few 16 - CASSAGNPRGTDTQYF TGTGCCAGCAGCGCCGGGAATCCTCGAGGGACAGATACGCAGTATTTT
TRBJ2-2 TRBV11-2 - 14 - CASSVDPTTGELFF TGTGCCAGCAGCGTAGACCCTACCACCGGGGAGCTGTTTTTT
TRBJ1-2 TRBV7-2 - 15 TRBD1 CASSLGDRAFGGYTF TGTGCCAGCAGCTTAGGGGACAGGGCCTTCGGGGGCTACACCTTC
TRBJ2-7 TRBV6-2/TRBV6-3 - 12 TRBD1 CASSPRDRQQYF TGTGCCAGCAGTCCCCGGGACAGACAGCAGTACTTC
TRBJ2-2 TRBV7-9 - 13 - CASSPTRAGELFF TGTGCCAGCAGCCCCACTAGAGCCGGGGAGCTGTTTTTT
TRBJ2-4 TRBV7-2 few 16 TRBD2 CASSLQTSGRGNIQYF TGTGCCAGCAGCCTACAGACTAGCGGGAGGGGAAACATTCAGTACTTC
TRBJ2-1 TRBV5-5 - 15 TRBD2 CASRFAGTSENEQFF TGTGCCAGCAGGTTTGCCGGGACTAGCGAAAATGAGCAGTTCTTC
TRBJ2-2 TRBV7-2 many 15 TRBD1 CASSLSPTGAGELFF TGTGCCAGCAGCTTAAGTCCCACAGGGGCCGGGGAGCTGTTTTTT
TRBJ2-1 TRBV5-1 few 16 - CASTLVGSGSYNEQFF TGCGCCAGCACCCTAGTGGGCTCGGGCTCCTACAATGAGCAGTTCTTC
TRBJ2-1 TRBV20-1 few 16 - CSASEPSGQGRGGQFF TGCAGTGCTAGCGAACCCTCGGGGCAGGGGAGAGGTGGGCAGTTCTTC
TRBJ2-7 TRBV5-1 once 16 - CASSSAAGLLTYEQYF TGCGCCAGCAGCTCGGCCGCGGGGCTCCTCACCTACGAGCAGTACTTC
TRBJ2-7 TRBV15 - 15 - CATSREGLHSYEQYF TGTGCCACCAGCAGGGAGGGACTTCACTCCTACGAGCAGTACTTC
TRBJ1-5 TRBV10-3 few 14 - CAIRKTGINQPQHF TGTGCCATCAGGAAGACAGGTATCAATCAGCCCCAGCATTTT